The 28 T cell receptor beta chains below all came from one sample that was sequenced in a study of T cell clonotyping in hematopoietic cell transplantation. This table comes from immunoSEQ multiplex PCR, and its TCRdb copy is limited to in-frame clones, with some not included. The repertoire holds about 11,000 clones, with around 90% as singletons. Sequencing was done on a sample of peripheral blood mononuclear cells. These receptors were taken from a woman aged 45-59 years in good health. Some clones in this sample may be carry-over from other donors' samples.

The J gene is TRBJ2-6, the V gene TRBV5-4; 8 nucleotides match TRBD2. With V trimmed by 0 bases and J by 1 base, 12 bases remained unmatched. The CDR3 is 20 residues long. Germline V gene data show CDR1 as SGHNT and CDR2 as YYREEE (reference sequence). This CDR3 is CASSLGRAGESHSGANVLTF. The CDR3 coding sequence is TGTGCCAGCAGCTTGGGAAGAGCGGGGGAGAGTCATTCTGGGGCCAACGTCCTGACTTTC. The full variable domain, completed using reference TRBV5-4 and TRBJ2-6, is ETGVTQSPTHLIKTRGQQVTLRCSSQSGHNTVSWYQQALGQGPQFIFQYYREEENGRGNFPPRFSGLQFPNYSSELNVNALELDDSALYLCASSLGRAGESHSGANVLTFGAGSRLTVL.

The chain joins TRBV6-5 to TRBJ2-5; tentatively, D is TRBD2 (7 bases). V lost 4 bases and J 4 bases, leaving 19 bases between the germline ends. The CDR3 sequence is 16 residues long. Germline CDR1 and CDR2: MNHEY and SVGAGI. The CDR3 protein is CASSLAPWGGSETQYF. CDR3 coding DNA: TGTGCCAGCAGTTTAGCCCCCTGGGGGGGCTCAGAGACCCAGTACTTC.

The rearrangement links TRBV13 to TRBJ2-7; D not certain. Trimming stripped 1 base from V and 5 bases from J, with 6 bases between. The CDR3 consists of 12 residues. The germline gives CDR1 PRHDT, CDR2 FYEKMQ (reference sequence). CDR3 protein: CASSLVRDEQYF. CDR3 in DNA: TGTGCCAGCAGCTTAGTAAGGGACGAGCAGTACTTC.

This clone has only one observation. V gene TRBV6-5 combines with J gene TRBJ2-7; TRBD2 matches 7 bases. V was pared by 0 bases and J by 0 bases, with 2 bases of the junction left unmatched. The CDR3 has 15 residues. CDR1 MNHEY and CDR2 SVGAGI come from the germline V gene. The CDR3: CASSYSGGGSYEQYF. DNA of the CDR3: TGTGCCAGCAGTTACTCGGGCGGGGGCTCCTACGAGCAGTACTTC.

The CDR3 DNA is TGCGCCAGCATCGAAGACACTGAAGCTTTCTTT. Protein product: CASIEDTEAFF. The chain recombines TRBV5-1 with TRBJ1-1; unclear D gene. This CDR3 region has 11 residues. Trimming took 6 bases from V and 3 from J, leaving 6 bases between them. Germline loops: CDR1 SGHRS, CDR2 YFSETQ. The full variable domain, in which reference TRBV5-1 and TRBJ1-1 provide the parts outside the CDR3, is KAGVTQTPRYLIKTRGQQVTLSCSPISGHRSVSWYQQTPGQGLQFLFEYFSETQRNKGNFPGRFSGRQFSNSRSEMNVSTLELGDSALYLCASIEDTEAFFGQGTRLTVV.

This chain connects TRBV11-2 to TRBJ1-1; 7 nucleotides line up with TRBD1. The CDR3 is 14 residues long. Trimming removed 5 bases from V and 1 base from J; junction bases left unmatched: 4. From germline, CDR1 is SGHAT and CDR2 FQNNGV. CDR3: CASSRDSGNTEAFF. DNA for the CDR3: TGTGCCAGCAGCCGGGACAGCGGGAACACTGAAGCTTTCTTT.

The chain couples TRBV28 to TRBJ1-2, with D perhaps matching TRBD1 (6 bases). CDR1 and CDR2 (germline): MDHEN, SYDVKM. This CDR3 is 15 amino acids long. Trimming removed 5 bases from V and 8 bases from J, with 21 bases in between. DNA of the CDR3: TGTGCCAGCAGTCTGACGTCAACAGGGTGGAGGGGCTACACCTTC. Its translation: CASSLTSTGWRGYTF.

CDR3 region: CASREGTGVQPQHF. CDR3 bases: TGTGCCAGCAGGGAGGGGACAGGGGTCCAGCCCCAGCATTTT. This rearrangement joins TRBV28 to TRBJ1-5, with 10 positions matching TRBD1. Germline assignment: CDR1 MDHEN and CDR2 SYDVKM. The CDR3 runs 14 residues. V shed 6 bases and J 7 bases; nucleotides not matched to a gene: 6.

The genes are TRBV4-2 and TRBJ1-2; D gene uncertain. The CDR3 has 15 amino acids. V lost 1 base and J lost 3, with 12 bases in between. CDR1 and CDR2 (germline): LGHNA, YNFKEQ. The CDR3 reads CASSQVLAEDYGYTF. Here the CDR3 DNA reads TGTGCCAGCAGCCAAGTATTAGCGGAGGACTATGGCTACACCTTC.

This clone was observed once. The chain links TRBV28 to TRBJ2-3, with 8 bases lining up with TRBD2. Trimming removed 7 bases from V and 6 bases from J; junction bases left unmatched: 6. Looked up from germline, CDR1 is MDHEN and CDR2 is SYDVKM. The CDR3 loop spans 13 amino acids. CDR3 DNA sequence: TGTGCCAGCACGGGGGGGGTGGTGGATACGCAGTATTTT. It specifies CASTGGVVDTQYF.

The chain couples TRBV27 to TRBJ2-3; 7 bases map to TRBD1. Trimming took 5 bases from V and 0 from J; bases not matched to a gene: 8. The germline gives CDR1 MNHEY, CDR2 SMNVEV (reference sequence). This CDR3 region has 16 residues. CDR3 region: CASSPLGQISTDTQYF. The CDR3 region has the DNA TGTGCCAGCAGTCCGTTGGGACAGATTAGCACAGATACGCAGTATTTT.

The chain recombines TRBV29-1 with TRBJ2-3; unclear D gene. Germline CDR1 SQVTM, CDR2 ANQGSEA. This CDR3 is built from 12 residues. V dropped 5 bases and J dropped 3 bases, with 9 bases sitting between them. Here the CDR3 DNA reads TGCAGCGTTTCAGCCGGGACAGATACGCAGTATTTT. Translation gives CSVSAGTDTQYF.

The J gene is TRBJ2-7, the V gene TRBV7-6, with 8 bases identical to TRBD1. From germline, CDR1 is SGHVS and CDR2 FNYEAQ. CDR3 length: 14 residues. V lost 1 base, J lost 1 base, and 0 bases stayed unmatched. CDR3 DNA sequence: TGTGCCAGCAGCTTAGGGACAGGGTCCTACGAGCAGTACTTC. As protein: CASSLGTGSYEQYF.

V usage is TRBV28 and J usage is TRBJ1-5; 7 positions match TRBD1. Germline V gives CDR1 MDHEN, CDR2 SYDVKM. The CDR3 covers 16 residues. J lost 0 bases, V lost 5 bases, and 7 bases had no gene match. CDR3 amino acids: CASSRAGGYSNQPQHF. For the CDR3, the DNA is TGTGCCAGCAGTAGGGCAGGGGGTTATAGCAATCAGCCCCAGCATTTT.

This clone showed up just once. The chain combines TRBV9 with TRBJ2-4, with 7 bases identical to TRBD2. Germline V gene sequence: CDR1 SGDLS, CDR2 YYNGEE. The CDR3 runs to 14 residues. V trimming: 4 bases; J trimming: 6 bases; junction bases outside the gene matches: 7. CDR3 sequence (DNA): TGTGCCAGCAGCTCGCGGGGGTCCGGAAACATTCAGTACTTC. Amino acids: CASSSRGSGNIQYF.

This chain joins TRBV13 and TRBJ2-3; 8 nucleotides align to TRBD2. The CDR3 extends over 18 amino acids. Per the germline V gene, CDR1 is PRHDT and CDR2 is FYEKMQ (reference sequence). V shed 0 bases and J 0 bases; nucleotides not matched to a gene: 8. CDR3 nucleotide sequence: TGTGCCAGCAGCTTAGGGCCAGCGGGGGCACACAGCACAGATACGCAGTATTTT. Protein: CASSLGPAGAHSTDTQYF.

DNA of the CDR3: TGTGCCAGCAGCGTTTGGCTTGGACAGGGGGTCTACGAGCAGTACTTC. Its translation: CASSVWLGQGVYEQYF. The chain uses TRBV5-4 and TRBJ2-7, with 10 bases identical to TRBD1. Germline V gene lookup returns CDR1 SGHNT and CDR2 YYREEE (reference sequence). This CDR3 is 16 amino acids long. Trimming cost V 4 bases and J 3 bases; bases outside gene matches: 10.

The gene calls are TRBV6-5 and TRBJ1-6, with a possible D match to TRBD1 (6 bases). In germline, CDR1 is MNHEY, CDR2 SVGAGI. CDR3 length equals 15 residues. The ends were cut back, 6 bases at V and 6 bases at J, with 15 bases in the middle. The CDR3 protein is CASSLLTGSNSPLHF. Written as DNA, the CDR3 is TGTGCCAGCAGCCTGCTGACAGGAAGTAATTCACCCCTCCACTTT.

The chain uses TRBV19 and TRBJ1-2; D is unresolved. CDR1 and CDR2 from the germline V gene are LNHDA and SQIVND (reference sequence). This CDR3 is 14 amino acids long. V lost 7 bases and J lost 4, with 16 bases in between. The CDR3 loop reads CASKGPPAAYGYTF. For the CDR3, the DNA is TGTGCCAGTAAGGGTCCCCCTGCAGCCTATGGCTACACCTTC.

This chain links TRBV11-2 with TRBJ1-2, with D unclear. Germline V gene lookup returns CDR1 SGHAT and CDR2 FQNNGV. The CDR3 spans 17 residues. Deletions cut 0 bases from V and 4 bases from J, with 18 bases between. The CDR3 reads CASSLDNFFDGSYGYTF. CDR3 coding DNA: TGTGCCAGCAGCTTAGATAACTTCTTCGACGGGAGCTATGGCTACACCTTC.

This chain uses TRBV9 with TRBJ1-2, with D possibly matching TRBD1 (5 bases). CDR1 and CDR2 from the germline V gene are SGDLS and YYNGEE. This CDR3 comprises 15 residues. The V gene lost 4 bases and the J gene lost 2 bases, with 15 bases spanning the gap. CDR3 residues: CASSSPSGINYGYTF. The CDR3 DNA sequence: TGTGCCAGCAGCTCACCCTCAGGGATCAACTATGGCTACACCTTC.

This chain connects TRBV7-2 to TRBJ1-3, with D unresolved. The CDR3 totals 14 residues. Germline V lookup: CDR1 SGHTA, CDR2 FQGNSA. The V and J ends lost 2 bases and 8 bases respectively, with 13 bases between them. CDR3 sequence reads: CASSLSRPSDTIYF. CDR3 sequence (DNA): TGTGCCAGCAGCTTATCCCGACCCAGCGACACCATATATTTT.

The chain is built from TRBV7-9 and TRBJ2-5; D possibly corresponds to TRBD1 (5 bases). Germline V lookup: CDR1 SEHNR, CDR2 FQNEAQ (reference sequence). CDR3 length: 13 residues. The germline V and J ends were trimmed by 5 bases and 0 bases, with 7 bases remaining between them. Here the CDR3 DNA reads TGTGCCAGCAGCGGGGCAAACCAAGAGACCCAGTACTTC. It encodes CASSGANQETQYF.

The J gene is TRBJ1-5, the V gene TRBV7-2, with unresolved D. V dropped 4 bases and J dropped 6 bases, with 13 bases sitting between them. CDR1 SGHTA and CDR2 FQGNSA come from the germline V gene. The CDR3 runs 14 residues. CDR3 loop: CASSSDDGGQPQHF. The CDR3 DNA is TGTGCCAGCAGCTCCGACGACGGAGGTCAGCCCCAGCATTTT. The variable domain in full, with the rest retrieved from reference TRBV7-2 and TRBJ1-5, is GAGVSQSPSNKVTEKGKDVELRCDPISGHTALYWYRQSLGQGLEFLIYFQGNSAPDKSGLPSDRFSAERTGGSVSTLTIQRTQQEDSAVYLCASSSDDGGQPQHFGDGTRLSIL.

This sequence joins TRBV7-9 and TRBJ2-3; no reliable D call. Germline CDR1 SEHNR, CDR2 FQNEAQ (reference sequence). The germline V and J ends were trimmed by 8 bases and 3 bases, with 6 bases remaining between them. This CDR3 has 11 amino acids. The CDR3 bases are TGTGCCAGCGGCGTTACAGATACGCAGTATTTT. As protein: CASGVTDTQYF.

This chain connects TRBV7-6 to TRBJ2-7; D is uncertain. Looked up from germline, CDR1 is SGHVS and CDR2 is FNYEAQ. The CDR3 loop spans 13 amino acids. Trimming shortened V by 1 base and J by 3 bases, and 7 bases separated the two germline ends. The CDR3 bases are TGTGCCAGCAGCTTAGGGGATCGCTACGAGCAGTACTTC. Its translation: CASSLGDRYEQYF.

The V gene is TRBV20-1, the J gene TRBJ1-1; D remains ambiguous. This CDR3 spans 11 amino acids. Germline-derived CDR1 and CDR2 are DFQATT and SNEGSKA (reference sequence). V was cut by 6 bases and J by 10 bases, with 15 bases left in between. This chain's CDR3 is CSATNIRGAFF. CDR3 in DNA: TGCAGTGCAACCAATATTCGGGGAGCTTTCTTT.

The chain has TRBV5-6 and TRBJ2-7; 7 positions agree with TRBD1. V shed 4 bases, J shed 6 bases, and the junction held 7 bases outside the gene matches. Per the germline V gene, CDR1 is SGHDT and CDR2 is YYEEEE. This CDR3 comprises 13 residues. CDR3: CASSLQGLSEQYF. The CDR3 DNA follows: TGTGCCAGCAGCCTACAGGGGCTAAGCGAGCAGTACTTC. Supplemented by reference TRBV5-6 and TRBJ2-7, the full variable domain reads DAGVTQSPTHLIKTRGQQVTLRCSPKSGHDTVSWYQQALGQGPQFIFQYYEEEERQRGNFPDRFSGHQFPNYSSELNVNALLLGDSALYLCASSLQGLSEQYFGPGTRLTVT.